A selection of T cell receptor beta chains follows, all from one sample in a study of T cell responses to AZD1222 COVID-19 vaccine. Generated by immunoSEQ multiplex PCR, the TCRdb table keeps only in-frame clones and is missing some. Of some 150,000 clones in the sample, about 93% were seen once. The sequenced sample was peripheral blood, obtained on day 0 of AZD1222 vaccination. The origin of the receptors is an adult in good health. Both conserved end residues are part of each CDR3. D genes are given only for firm matches. Size is omitted from some rows. Given values are once, few, many or a class for expanded clones.

TRBD1	TRBV4-1	TRBJ1-4	once	CASSQDPGQNEKLFF	TGCGCCAGCAGCCAAGATCCGGGACAGAATGAAAAACTGTTTTTT
.	TRBV15	TRBJ1-4	.	CATSSHIPTNEKLFF	TGTGCCACCAGCAGTCACATCCCGACTAATGAAAAACTGTTTTTT
.	TRBV6-5	TRBJ1-2	.	CASRHLNYGYTF	TGTGCCAGCAGACACCTTAACTATGGCTACACCTTC
.	TRBV5-1	TRBJ1-2	few	CASSWALSEGNYGYTF	TGCGCCAGCAGCTGGGCCCTCAGTGAGGGGAACTATGGCTACACCTTC
TRBD2	TRBV6-1	TRBJ2-1	.	CASSEGTSNSNEQFF	TGTGCCAGCAGTGAAGGGACTAGCAACAGCAATGAGCAGTTCTTC
.	TRBV15	TRBJ2-3	.	CATSRAVPDTQYF	TGTGCCACCAGCAGAGCGGTTCCAGATACGCAGTATTTT
TRBD1	TRBV7-9	TRBJ1-1	once	CASSRGTAMNTEAFF	TGTGCCAGCAGCCGAGGGACAGCCATGAACACTGAAGCTTTCTTT
.	TRBV30	TRBJ2-5	.	CAWSVSRLNKRAQYF	TGTGCCTGGAGTGTATCTAGGCTGAATAAGAGGGCCCAGTACTTC
.	TRBV18	TRBJ1-1	.	CASSPPGQGSTEAFF	TGTGCCAGCTCACCACCGGGGCAGGGCAGCACTGAAGCTTTCTTT
.	TRBV15	TRBJ1-4	.	CATSLEQEKLFF	TGTGCCACCAGCCTCGAACAAGAAAAACTGTTTTTT
.	TRBV24-1	TRBJ2-3	.	CATSGYDGSTDTQYF	TGTGCCACCAGTGGCTACGACGGCAGCACAGATACGCAGTATTTT
TRBD1	TRBV19	TRBJ2-6	.	CASSIEGTGVSGANVLTF	TGTGCCAGTAGTATAGAAGGGACAGGGGTCTCTGGGGCCAACGTCCTGACTTTC
TRBD2	TRBV13	TRBJ2-5	.	CASSGPPEREGRETQYF	TGTGCCAGCAGTGGACCCCCGGAGCGGGAGGGCCGAGAGACCCAGTACTTC
TRBD1	TRBV7-2	TRBJ1-2	.	CASSQRTGVYGYTF	TGTGCCAGCAGTCAAAGGACAGGGGTCTATGGCTACACCTTC
.	TRBV6-5	TRBJ1-5	.	CASSVGTLDHQPQHF	TGTGCCAGCAGCGTCGGGACACTCGACCATCAGCCCCAGCATTTT
.	TRBV15	TRBJ1-3	.	CATTFGGRANTIYF	TGTGCCACCACCTTCGGGGGACGGGCAAACACCATATATTTT
.	TRBV5-1	TRBJ2-4	.	CASSLGLDFPAKNIQYF	TGCGCCAGCAGCTTGGGACTAGATTTTCCAGCCAAAAACATTCAGTACTTC
.	TRBV6-1	TRBJ2-3	.	CASSEDSITDTQYF	TGTGCCAGCAGCGAAGACAGCATTACAGATACGCAGTATTTT
TRBD1	TRBV7-9	TRBJ1-2	.	CASSSRTGRGYGYTF	TGTGCCAGCAGCTCACGGACAGGGAGGGGCTATGGCTACACCTTC
.	TRBV4-3	TRBJ1-5	.	CASSQETGGKGREGNQPQHF	TGCGCCAGCAGCCAAGAGACGGGGGGAAAGGGACGGGAAGGCAATCAGCCCCAGCATTTT
.	TRBV7-8	TRBJ1-6	once	CASSLDRGPLHF	TGTGCCAGCAGCTTAGATCGCGGACCCCTCCACTTT
.	TRBV10-3	TRBJ1-4	.	CAISEFAASEKLFF	TGTGCCATCAGTGAGTTTGCAGCCAGTGAAAAACTGTTTTTT
.	TRBV19	TRBJ1-3	.	CASTSGSSGNTIYF	TGTGCCAGTACTTCTGGATCCTCTGGAAACACCATATATTTT
.	TRBV6-5	TRBJ1-3	.	CASSYSRTDYTIYF	TGTGCCAGCAGTTACTCCCGGACAGATTACACCATATATTTT
.	TRBV18	TRBJ1-3	.	CASSPQQDPGNTIYF	TGTGCCAGCTCACCACAGCAGGATCCTGGAAACACCATATATTTT
.	TRBV2	TRBJ2-5	.	CASNHGYQETQYF	TGTGCCAGCAACCACGGGTACCAAGAGACCCAGTACTTC
.	TRBV19	TRBJ1-1	.	CASSRRLEFRTEAFF	TGTGCCAGTAGTAGGCGGTTGGAGTTTCGAACTGAAGCTTTCTTT
.	TRBV6-6	TRBJ2-2	.	CASRLQNTGELFF	TGTGCCAGCAGACTACAGAACACCGGGGAGCTGTTTTTT
.	TRBV12-3/TRBV12-4	TRBJ2-5	.	CASSLIQETQYF	TGTGCCAGCAGTCTAATACAAGAGACCCAGTACTTC
TRBD1	TRBV5-1	TRBJ1-6	.	CASSLGGQGSSYNSPLHF	TGCGCCAGCAGCTTGGGGGGACAGGGGAGCTCCTATAATTCACCCCTCCACTTT
.	TRBV6-5	TRBJ2-2	.	CASRRPGTPAGELFF	TGTGCCAGCAGGAGACCCGGGACCCCAGCCGGGGAGCTGTTTTTT
.	TRBV19	TRBJ1-5	few	CASSIGNSNQPQHF	TGTGCCAGTAGTATAGGGAATAGCAATCAGCCCCAGCATTTT
.	TRBV4-3	TRBJ2-1	.	CASSQEIASDEQFF	TGCGCCAGCAGCCAAGAGATAGCGTCGGATGAGCAGTTCTTC
.	TRBV12-3/TRBV12-4	TRBJ1-5	.	CASSFSSEPQHF	TGTGCCAGCAGTTTCAGTAGTGAGCCCCAGCATTTT
.	TRBV19	TRBJ1-1	once	CASSIRGSEAFF	TGTGCCAGTAGTATACGTGGTTCTGAAGCTTTCTTT
.	TRBV5-3	TRBJ1-2	.	CARNIPQGTETNYGYTF	TGTGCCAGAAACATTCCCCAAGGAACGGAGACTAACTATGGCTACACCTTC
.	TRBV4-1	TRBJ2-4	.	CASSQGRVKGAKNIQYF	TGCGCCAGCAGCCAAGGGCGGGTAAAGGGGGCCAAAAACATTCAGTACTTC
TRBD2	TRBV11-2	TRBJ2-1	.	CASSSRLAGERAANEQFF	TGTGCCAGCAGCTCCCGGCTAGCGGGGGAGCGAGCCGCCAATGAGCAGTTCTTC
TRBD2	TRBV3-1/TRBV3-2	TRBJ2-1	.	CASSQGGGGAGNEQFF	TGTGCCAGCAGCCAAGGCGGCGGGGGGGCCGGGAATGAGCAGTTCTTC
.	TRBV7-6	TRBJ2-1	many	CASSYTSNEQFF	TGTGCCAGCAGCTATACTAGCAATGAGCAGTTCTTC
TRBD2	TRBV11-3	TRBJ2-5	.	CASSLGGTSGGYGETQYF	TGTGCCAGCAGCTTAGGAGGGACTAGCGGGGGATACGGAGAGACCCAGTACTTC
TRBD1	TRBV29-1	TRBJ2-2	.	CSGQGVTGELFF	TGCAGCGGACAGGGAGTAACCGGGGAGCTGTTTTTT
TRBD2	TRBV7-9	TRBJ2-1	.	CASSPLGLAAYNEQFF	TGTGCCAGCAGCCCTCTGGGACTAGCGGCCTACAATGAGCAGTTCTTC
.	TRBV30	TRBJ1-2	.	CAWSFGQIYGYTF	TGTGCCTGGAGTTTCGGACAGATCTATGGCTACACCTTC
TRBD2	TRBV6-5	TRBJ2-1	.	CASSTQGGSEQFF	TGTGCCAGCAGCACCCAGGGAGGGAGTGAGCAGTTCTTC
.	TRBV7-2	TRBJ2-1	.	CASSLVVRAVDEQFF	TGTGCCAGCAGCTTAGTAGTCCGAGCGGTGGATGAGCAGTTCTTC
.	TRBV6-6	TRBJ2-6	.	CASRARANSGANVLTF	TGTGCCAGCAGGGCGAGGGCTAACTCTGGGGCCAACGTCCTGACTTTC
TRBD1	TRBV3-1/TRBV3-2	TRBJ1-6	few	CASSGGTVSSPLHF	TGTGCCAGCAGCGGGGGGACAGTTTCATCACCCCTCCACTTT
.	TRBV19	TRBJ2-2	.	CASSMERRRTGELFF	TGTGCCAGTAGTATGGAGCGGAGACGCACCGGGGAGCTGTTTTTT
TRBD1	TRBV5-4	TRBJ1-2	few	CATRGTDFYGYTF	TGTGCCACCCGGGGGACAGACTTCTATGGCTACACCTTC
.	TRBV7-2	TRBJ2-3	.	CASSLVGPVSGTQYF	TGTGCCAGCAGCTTAGTTGGGCCCGTCTCGGGTACGCAGTATTTT
.	TRBV19	TRBJ1-5	once	CASTLRGEHQPQHF	TGTGCCAGTACCCTACGGGGGGAACATCAGCCCCAGCATTTT
.	TRBV19	TRBJ2-4	once	CASSIVLMLAKNIQYF	TGTGCCAGTAGTATCGTCCTGATGCTAGCCAAAAACATTCAGTACTTC
.	TRBV10-2	TRBJ2-2	.	CASTTMGGIVYTGELFF	TGCGCCAGCACCACCATGGGAGGCATCGTGTACACCGGGGAGCTGTTTTTT
.	TRBV3-1/TRBV3-2	TRBJ2-1	.	CASSQSGGGTPRGQFF	TGTGCCAGCAGCCAATCAGGCGGGGGTACCCCCAGGGGGCAGTTCTTC